This TCR beta chain derives from a study of T cells after yellow fever vaccination. On the study more broadly: Fractions containing few cells were prepared with SMART-Seq v4 Ultra Low Input. Study-level points and caveats: Booster sampling recovered most clones from primary vaccination (less than 97% CD4, just over 85% CD8).

Trimming left V 5 bases short and J 7 bases short, with 14 bases between. Germline CDR1 is MNHEY and CDR2 is SVGEGT. CDR3 size: 13 residues. For this clonotype: Its matching antigen is unknown.

In making TCR cDNA, 5'RACE template switching added a universal primer site and UMIs to it. TCRdb analysed the 5' RACE reads with MiXCR anew, one entry per CDR3 protein. The sample shows approximately 580,000 distinct CDR3 sequences, approximately 16% of them seen only once. Sample: PBMCs, taken about 5 days after the first yellow fever vaccination. This sequence originates from a man aged 18-30 years who received the YFV17D yellow fever vaccine. V gene TRBV6-2 or TRBV6-3 combines with J gene TRBJ1-1, with D possibly matching TRBD1 (5 bases). The CDR3 coding sequence is TGTGCCAGCAGTCTTCTGGAGAGGGGTGAAGCTTTCTTT. Translating gives CASSLLERGEAFF.